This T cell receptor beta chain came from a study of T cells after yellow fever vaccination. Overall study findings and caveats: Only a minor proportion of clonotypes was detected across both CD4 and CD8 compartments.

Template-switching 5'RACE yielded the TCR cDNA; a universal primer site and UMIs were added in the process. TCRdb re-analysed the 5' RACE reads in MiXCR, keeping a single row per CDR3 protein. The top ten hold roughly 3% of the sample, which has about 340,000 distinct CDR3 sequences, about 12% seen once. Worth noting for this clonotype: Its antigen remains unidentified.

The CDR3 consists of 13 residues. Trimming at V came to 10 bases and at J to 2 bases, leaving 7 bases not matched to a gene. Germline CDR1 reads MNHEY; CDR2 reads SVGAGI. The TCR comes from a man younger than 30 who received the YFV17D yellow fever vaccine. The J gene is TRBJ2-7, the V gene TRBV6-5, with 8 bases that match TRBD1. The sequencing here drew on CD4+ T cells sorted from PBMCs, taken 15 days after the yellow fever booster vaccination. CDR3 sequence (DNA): TGTGCCACCTCGATGGGACAGGCCTACGAGCAGTACTTC. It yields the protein CATSMGQAYEQYF.